This TCR beta chain derives from a study of blood T cell repertoires in COVID-19. Here immunoSEQ multiplex PCR was the method, and the copy in TCRdb shows in-frame clones only, minus some. In the table there are approximately 290,000 clones, just under 90% of which are singletons. This CDR3 spans 12 amino acids. The germline gives CDR1 SGHRS, CDR2 YFSETQ. The V and J ends lost 4 bases and 7 bases, in that order; junction bases with no gene match: 0. V gene TRBV5-1 combines with J gene TRBJ2-1; 9 bases fit TRBD1. Sample: peripheral blood. The sequence came from a woman in her twenties or thirties with COVID-19, enrolled during active disease. Written as DNA, the CDR3 is TGCGCCAGCAGCGGGACAGGGAATGAGCAGTTCTTC. It yields the protein CASSGTGNEQFF. Full variable domain (missing parts from reference TRBV5-1 and TRBJ2-1): KAGVTQTPRYLIKTRGQQVTLSCSPISGHRSVSWYQQTPGQGLQFLFEYFSETQRNKGNFPGRFSGRQFSNSRSEMNVSTLELGDSALYLCASSGTGNEQFFGPGTRLTVL.